Below, one TCR beta chain is given with its context. Its specificity is unknown. Germline values: CDR1 MNHEY, CDR2 SMNVEV (reference sequence). V was pared by 0 bases and J by 8 bases, with 16 bases between. This CDR3 contains 16 residues. Time point reported: baseline, week 1 (first vaccination visit). Specified treatment: pre-vaccination baseline after standard-of-care therapy. The data are from a study of a mutant IDH1 vaccine in newly diagnosed glioma. At the level of the study: Patients previously underwent radiotherapy, temozolomide, or both, and most underwent both.

TCRdb's copy holds only in-frame clones and misses some; the assay was immunoSEQ multiplex PCR. The table has 45,000 to 55,000 clones, 75% to 90% seen once. Study-level findings and limits: The authors found pseudoprogression apparently unrelated to changes in top peripheral T cell clonotypes.

The sample in question was PBMCs, obtained from a glioma patient treated with radiotherapy, temozolomide or both. The receptor was isolated from a middle-aged man with glioma. The chain has TRBV27 and TRBJ1-4, with D unresolved. Here the CDR3 DNA reads TGTGCCAGCAGTTTATCTCGGCCCCCCGAGCGGGAAAAACTGTTTTTT. This translates into CASSLSRPPEREKLFF.